This TCR beta chain was captured by sequencing in a study of neurological immune-mediated disorders. Trimming removed 4 bases from V and 4 bases from J, with 11 bases in between. The CDR3 is 13 residues long. Germline values: CDR1 MNHNY, CDR2 SVGAGI (reference sequence). TCRdb independently ran MiXCR on the 5' RACE reads; one entry per CDR3 protein. The sample has under 85,000 distinct CDR3 sequences; under 13% are singletons. This clonotype was counted ten times or more. The sequencing sample was made of PBMCs. The TCR was taken from a man between 35 and 55 years old in good health. The chain couples TRBV6-6 to TRBJ2-7; TRBD1 is a possible D gene (5 bases). The CDR3 spells CASSFTGEYEQYF. CDR3 coding DNA: TGTGCCAGCAGTTTCACAGGAGAATACGAGCAGTACTTC.